A single sample gave rise to the 5 T cell receptor beta chains below, sequenced in a study of CD8 T cells in Susac syndrome. Random hexamers primed reverse transcription of roughly 0.5 to 1 ug RNA. TCRdb called the immunoSEQ multiplex PCR reads again in MiXCR, with one record for every CDR3 protein. Among 150,000 to 200,000 distinct CDR3 sequences listed, roughly 94% were seen once. Material for sequencing was CD4+ T cells from PBMCs. The receptor source for this set is a human donor in good health.

This chain joins TRBV28 and TRBJ1-2; TRBD1 might be the D (5 bases). The CDR3 totals 16 residues. Trimming shortened V by 6 bases and J by 3 bases, and 20 bases separated the two germline ends. Germline CDR1 is MDHEN and CDR2 is SYDVKM. This CDR3 reads CASSSTGTGGYYGYTF. CDR3 DNA sequence: TGTGCCAGCAGCTCAACCGGGACTGGAGGGTACTATGGCTACACCTTC.

This chain uses TRBV6-2 or TRBV6-3 with TRBJ1-1, with 8 bases fitting TRBD1. V was clipped by 7 bases and J by 0 bases; unmatched bases: 4. CDR3 size: 14 residues. CDR1 is MNHEY, CDR2 SVGEGT, per germline. The CDR3 sequence: CASTQGAVNTEAFF. The DNA for the CDR3 is TGTGCCAGCACCCAGGGGGCGGTGAACACTGAAGCTTTCTTT.

The chain employs TRBV6-2 or TRBV6-3 and TRBJ2-4; TRBD2 matches at 8 bases. After removal of 8 bases from V and 3 bases from J, the junction contained 6 bases not matched to a gene. The CDR3 sequence is 14 residues long. Germline V gene data show CDR1 as MNHEY and CDR2 as SVGEGT. The CDR3 protein is CASRGAGDKNIQYF. The CDR3, as DNA: TGTGCCAGCCGAGGAGCGGGGGACAAAAACATTCAGTACTTC.

The chain is built from TRBV14 and TRBJ2-1; D is unclear. This CDR3 is 12 amino acids long. Germline V gene sequence: CDR1 SGHDN, CDR2 FVKESK. Deletions cut 1 base from V and 10 bases from J, with 8 bases between. CDR3 sequence (DNA): TGTGCCAGCAGCCAAGGTCCCCTAGAGCAGTTCTTC. Translation: CASSQGPLEQFF.

The chain uses TRBV6-5 and TRBJ2-7; 9 bases match TRBD1. This CDR3 is built from 14 residues. The J segment lost 5 bases and the V segment lost 7 bases, leaving 9 bases of the junction unmatched. Looked up from germline, CDR1 is MNHEY and CDR2 is SVGAGI. Written as DNA, the CDR3 is TGTGCCAGCACTACCCCGGGACAGGGTAACGAGCAGTACTTC. Residues: CASTTPGQGNEQYF.